The present T cell receptor (beta chain) was sequenced within a study of blood T cell repertoires in COVID-19. Study details: Acute-phase and convalescent COVID-19 samples originated in the United States, Italy and Spain. PBMCs, B-cell-depleted T cells, or T cells were the source of the cDNA or gDNA that made up the material.

This CDR3 is 13 amino acids long. Germline assignment: CDR1 DFQATT and CDR2 SNEGSKA (reference sequence). Trimming removed 3 bases at V and 6 bases at J, with 14 bases between. In the original processing: The authors estimated nucleated cell counts from reference gene primer amplification. The data were produced by immunoSEQ multiplex PCR, yet TCRdb's version contains in-frame clones alone and is incomplete. V, J and clone size reflect that table, while D and trimming were determined from the DNA. Of 100,000 to 150,000 clones listed, under 85% are singletons. The rearrangement uses TRBV20-1 and TRBJ1-1; weak D call: TRBD1 (5 bases). This TCR came from a man in his forties or fifties with active or convalescent COVID-19. The source material was peripheral blood. Here the CDR3 reads CSASEGEGAEAFF. The CDR3 DNA sequence: TGCAGTGCTAGTGAAGGGGAGGGCGCTGAAGCTTTCTTT.